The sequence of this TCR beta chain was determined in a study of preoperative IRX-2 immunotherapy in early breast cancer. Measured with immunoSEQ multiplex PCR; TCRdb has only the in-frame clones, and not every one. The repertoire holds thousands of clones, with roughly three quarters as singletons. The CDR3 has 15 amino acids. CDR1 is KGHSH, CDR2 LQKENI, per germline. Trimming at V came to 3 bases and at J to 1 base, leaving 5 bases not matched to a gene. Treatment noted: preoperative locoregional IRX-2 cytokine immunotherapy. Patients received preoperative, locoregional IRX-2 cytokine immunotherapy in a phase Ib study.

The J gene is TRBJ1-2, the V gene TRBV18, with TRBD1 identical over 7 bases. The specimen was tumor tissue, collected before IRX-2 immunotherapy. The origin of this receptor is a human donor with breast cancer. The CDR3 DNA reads TGTGCCAGCTCACCCTTGGGACAGCTTAACTATGGCTACACCTTC. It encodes CASSPLGQLNYGYTF.